This passage covers 2 T cell receptor beta chains from one sample sequenced in a study of T cells in Graves' hyperthyroidism and ophthalmopathy. Amplified regions were TCR beta CDR3 sequences from RNA transcripts. The primer set for the first-round RT-PCR of the TCR CDR3 was HTBI. TCRdb re-derived calls from the multiplex PCR reads in MiXCR, one entry per CDR3 protein. The table shows more than 550,000 distinct CDR3 sequences, with 45% occurring only once. The sample comprised peripheral blood or thyroid tissue (not recorded which). These receptors all come from an adult man with Graves' disease, either hyperthyroidism or ophthalmopathy (not recorded which).

This clonotype has ten or more counts. V is TRBV7-8 and J is TRBJ2-7; D remains ambiguous. The CDR3 runs 12 residues. Germline V gene sequence: CDR1 SGHVS, CDR2 FQNEAQ. Trimming shortened V by 4 bases and J by 3 bases, and 7 bases separated the two germline ends. The CDR3 nucleotides are TGTGCCAGCAGCTCGACTGTCTACGAGCAGTACTTC. This codes for CASSSTVYEQYF. The variable domain in full, with the rest retrieved from reference TRBV7-8 and TRBJ2-7, is GAGVSQSPRYKVAKRGQDVALRCDPISGHVSLFWYQQALGQGPEFLTYFQNEAQLDKSGLPSDRFFAERPEGSVSTLKIQRTQQEDSAVYLCASSSTVYEQYFGPGTRLTVT.

This clonotype was counted at least ten times. V is TRBV10-2 and J is TRBJ1-6, with D unclear. This CDR3 contains 14 residues. CDR1 is WSHSY, CDR2 SAAADI, per germline. V lost 5 bases and J 6 bases, leaving 11 bases between the germline ends. CDR3 sequence reads: CASSQTSINSPLHF. In DNA form, the CDR3 reads TGCGCCAGCAGTCAGACAAGTATTAATTCACCCCTCCACTTT.